What follows is one T cell receptor beta chain and its context. Its antigen is still unknown. Profiling relied on immunoSEQ multiplex PCR, and the TCRdb table lists in-frame clones only, not all of them. Here the sample spans 25,000 to 35,000 clones, around 80% being singletons. This entry is derived from a study of PD-1 blockade in classical Hodgkin lymphoma. Study-level results: Healthy donors were reported to have higher baseline TCR diversity than newly diagnosed patients. Exclusion covered patients beginning nivolumab under 1 year post-ASCT.

The CDR3 runs 15 residues. V lost 5 bases and J lost 3, with 14 bases in between. The germline gives CDR1 SEHNR, CDR2 FQNEAQ (reference sequence). The time point denotes: cycle 4 day 1 (C4D1), after six to seven weeks of nivolumab. Every single patient, without exception, relapsed after autologous stem cell transplantation, and brentuximab vedotin exposure varied. Out of thawed PBMCs, magnetic negative selection purified CD4+ T cells. Complete response, partial response or progressive disease constituted the best response categories observed. The sequenced sample was CD4+ T cells from blood, obtained before the fourth cycle of nivolumab. This receptor was taken from a human donor with classical Hodgkin lymphoma. The rearrangement links TRBV7-9 to TRBJ1-5; D unclear. Written as DNA, the CDR3 is TGTGCCAGCAGCCGCGGTGACACTTCCAATCAGCCCCAGCATTTT. This codes for CASSRGDTSNQPQHF.